Detailed here is one T cell receptor beta chain. Antigen unknown. This record belongs to a study of beta chain features in type 1 diabetes. Study conclusions and caveats: Within the patient group, naive, central memory and Treg TCRB repertoires appeared more similar to each other than within healthy donors.

Since all of the isolated RNA was reverse transcribed, expressed TCRB transcripts were what got sequenced. An average of about 3.57 million reads was obtained for naive, central memory and regulatory T cell samples. Assay: immunoSEQ multiplex PCR; the TCRdb copy retains only in-frame clones and omits some. The sample has more than 150,000 clones, over 8.5% seen once. The trim removed 7 bases at V and 5 bases at J, leaving 11 bases unmatched. This CDR3 spans 16 amino acids. The germline V gene encodes CDR1 MNHEY and CDR2 SMNVEV (reference sequence). Sequencing input: central memory CD4+ T cells from blood. The J gene is TRBJ2-7, the V gene TRBV27, with 13 bases that match TRBD2. This sequence originates from a man between 18 and 35 years old in good health. CDR3 DNA sequence: TGTGCCAGCATTGACCGTCCCGGACTAGCGGGAGACGAGCAGTACTTC. As protein: CASIDRPGLAGDEQYF.